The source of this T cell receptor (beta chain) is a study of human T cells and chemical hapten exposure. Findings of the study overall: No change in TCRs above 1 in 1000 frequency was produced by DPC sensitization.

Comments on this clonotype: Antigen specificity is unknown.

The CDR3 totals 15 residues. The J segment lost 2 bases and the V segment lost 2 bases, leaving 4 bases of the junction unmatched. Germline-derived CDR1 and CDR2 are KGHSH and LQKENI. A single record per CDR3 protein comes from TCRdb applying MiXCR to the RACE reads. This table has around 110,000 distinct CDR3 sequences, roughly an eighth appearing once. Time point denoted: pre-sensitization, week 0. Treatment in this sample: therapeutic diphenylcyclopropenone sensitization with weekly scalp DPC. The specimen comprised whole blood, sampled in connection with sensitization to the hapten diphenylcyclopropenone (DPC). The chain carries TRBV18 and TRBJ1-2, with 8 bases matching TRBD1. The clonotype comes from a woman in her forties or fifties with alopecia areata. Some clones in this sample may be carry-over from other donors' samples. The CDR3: CASSPIGTGNYGYTF. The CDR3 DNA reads TGTGCCAGCTCACCAATCGGGACAGGCAACTATGGCTACACCTTC.